This passage covers 16 T cell receptor beta chains from one sample sequenced in a study of naive and memory T cell subsets. An equimolar mix of two oligonucleotides served as the beta constant-region primer for TRBC1 and TRBC2. TCRdb redid the calling of the UMI-ligation and nested PCR reads with MiXCR, one entry per CDR3 protein. This sample has around 160,000 distinct CDR3 sequences, with approximately 17% found just once. Sequencing used naive CD4+ T cells from blood. The receptors stem from a human donor in good health.

The DNA of the CDR3 is TGTGCCATCAGTGAGCCGGAAAGGGAGCTGTTTTTT. The encoded protein is CAISEPERELFF. V gene TRBV10-3 combines with J gene TRBJ2-2; no clear D gene. CDR1 and CDR2 from the germline V gene are ENHRY and SYGVKD. The V gene lost 2 bases and the J gene lost 9 bases, with 7 bases spanning the gap. This CDR3 comprises 12 residues.

A few counts support this clonotype. The genes are TRBV4-2 and TRBJ1-3; no definite D call. Trimming pared 1 base from V and 2 bases from J, leaving 6 bases between. The V gene's germline CDR1 is LGHNA and CDR2 YNFKEQ. This CDR3 is built from 14 residues. The CDR3 here is CASSQGQTGNTIYF. CDR3 nucleotides: TGTGCCAGCAGCCAAGGCCAGACTGGAAACACCATATATTTT.

This clonotype was seen a few times. The chain couples TRBV7-9 to TRBJ2-2; D uncertain. V shed 5 bases and J shed 2 bases, with 6 bases lying between them. CDR1 SEHNR and CDR2 FQNEAQ come from the germline V gene (reference sequence). The CDR3 consists of 13 residues. The CDR3 loop is CASSQYNTGELFF. CDR3 sequence (DNA): TGTGCCAGCAGCCAATATAACACCGGGGAGCTGTTTTTT.

This clonotype was seen many times. The gene calls are TRBV20-1 and TRBJ2-1; 7 nucleotides align to TRBD2. Germline CDR1 and CDR2: DFQATT and SNEGSKA (reference sequence). The J segment lost 3 bases and the V segment lost 4 bases, leaving 6 bases of the junction unmatched. The CDR3 length is 14 residues. The CDR3 DNA is TGCAGTGCTATTCTAGCGGAGCTCTACAATGAGCAGTTCTTC. Its protein is CSAILAELYNEQFF.

V usage is TRBV4-3 and J usage is TRBJ2-1, with D tentatively TRBD1 or TRBD2 (5 bases each). The CDR3 sequence is 16 residues long. CDR1 and CDR2 (germline): LGHNA, YSLEER. Trimming stripped 4 bases from V and 7 bases from J, with 20 bases between. The CDR3 reads CASSRDSDGASNEQFF. The CDR3 DNA sequence: TGCGCCAGCAGCCGAGATAGTGACGGGGCGTCGAATGAGCAGTTCTTC.

The chain has TRBV3-1 and TRBJ2-3; 10 bases line up with TRBD1. This CDR3 spans 15 amino acids. V shed 4 bases and J 4 bases; nucleotides not matched to a gene: 5. Germline-derived CDR1 and CDR2 are LGHDT and YNNKEL (reference sequence). In DNA form, the CDR3 reads TGTGCCAGCAGCCCCGGGGACAGGGGTGCAGATACGCAGTATTTT. It specifies CASSPGDRGADTQYF.

This clonotype was counted ten times or more. The chain employs TRBV18 and TRBJ2-7, with TRBD1 as a possible D gene (6 bases). CDR3 length equals 13 residues. CDR1 is KGHSH, CDR2 LQKENI, per germline. Trimming cost V 3 bases and J 4 bases, with 10 bases left between them. Written as DNA, the CDR3 is TGTGCCAGCTCACCCAAGGACAGATACGAGCAGTACTTC. It yields the protein CASSPKDRYEQYF.

This clonotype was counted a few times. This chain links TRBV27 with TRBJ1-1; D may be TRBD1 (6 bases). V lost 1 base and J 4 bases, leaving 22 bases between the germline ends. Per germline, CDR1 MNHEY and CDR2 SMNVEV (reference sequence). CDR3 length: 18 residues. The CDR3 region has the DNA TGTGCCAGCAGTTTATACCCATACGGCGTAGGACAGAGCACTGAAGCTTTCTTT. Translated: CASSLYPYGVGQSTEAFF.

This rearrangement joins TRBV5-1 to TRBJ2-2; 9 nucleotides line up with TRBD2. The CDR3 totals 16 residues. With V trimmed by 4 bases and J by 1 base, 5 bases remained unmatched. Germline assignment: CDR1 SGHRS and CDR2 YFSETQ. The CDR3 DNA is TGCGCCAGCAGCGTCTGGACTAGCGAGAACACCGGGGAGCTGTTTTTT. It yields the protein CASSVWTSENTGELFF.

The V call is TRBV27, the J call TRBJ2-3, with 7 bases that match TRBD2. The length of the CDR3 is 15 residues. CDR1 and CDR2 from the germline V gene are MNHEY and SMNVEV (reference sequence). V was pared by 5 bases and J by 0 bases, with 5 bases of the junction left unmatched. CDR3 nucleotides: TGTGCCAGCAGTGCCCGGGACTATAGCACAGATACGCAGTATTTT. Its translation is CASSARDYSTDTQYF.

This clonotype was observed a single time. V usage is TRBV7-3 and J usage is TRBJ1-1, with TRBD1 matching over 11 bases. CDR3 length: 15 residues. The germline gives CDR1 SGHTA, CDR2 FQGTGA. V dropped 5 bases and J dropped 5; count of bases not matched to a gene: 7. The CDR3 sequence is CASSQTGTGGTEAFF. The DNA of the CDR3 is TGTGCCAGCAGCCAAACCGGGACAGGGGGTACTGAAGCTTTCTTT.

This chain connects TRBV7-2 to TRBJ2-5; D not resolved. CDR3 length: 14 residues. V lost 4 bases, J lost 2 bases, and 11 bases lay in between. From germline, CDR1 is SGHTA and CDR2 FQGNSA. CDR3 sequence: CASSSPGIQETQYF. Here the CDR3 DNA reads TGTGCCAGCAGCTCCCCGGGCATACAAGAGACCCAGTACTTC.

This clonotype was seen a few times. This rearrangement joins TRBV2 to TRBJ2-7; D is possibly TRBD1 or TRBD2 (5 bases each). This CDR3 is built from 14 residues. The germline V and J ends were trimmed by 2 bases and 6 bases, with 14 bases remaining between them. Per the germline V gene, CDR1 is SNHLY and CDR2 is FYNNEI. The DNA of the CDR3 is TGTGCCAGCAGTGAACGTGATAGGGACGGCGAGCAGTACTTC. Protein product: CASSERDRDGEQYF.

V and J are TRBV7-3 and TRBJ2-1; D perhaps matches TRBD2 (6 bases). V lost 5 bases to trimming and J lost 4 bases, with 15 bases between them. In germline, CDR1 is SGHTA, CDR2 FQGTGA. CDR3 length: 15 residues. CDR3 residues: CASSHATGVYNEQFF. The CDR3 bases are TGTGCCAGCAGCCACGCGACGGGGGTGTACAATGAGCAGTTCTTC.

The J gene is TRBJ1-1, the V gene TRBV6-5; TRBD1 agrees at 7 bases. The CDR3 sequence is 14 residues long. Losses at the gene ends were 6 bases for V and 7 bases for J; bases not matched to a gene: 11. CDR1 and CDR2 from the germline V gene are MNHEY and SVGAGI. CDR3 DNA: TGTGCCAGCAGCAGAACCGGGACAGAGAGTGAAGCTTTCTTT. As protein: CASSRTGTESEAFF.

V gene TRBV3-1 combines with J gene TRBJ1-5; D not certain. The CDR3 has 15 amino acids. Trimming took off 0 bases at V and 2 bases at J, with 8 bases between the two ends. CDR1 LGHDT and CDR2 YNNKEL come from the germline V gene (reference sequence). For the CDR3, the DNA is TGTGCCAGCAGCCAAGACTTAGGAGGCAATCAGCCCCAGCATTTT. Its protein product is CASSQDLGGNQPQHF.